Given below is one T cell receptor (beta chain) in context. What it binds is not known. These data originate in a study of cytomegalovirus exposure and HLA in healthy donors. The CDR3 is made up of 11 amino acids. Study findings and constraints: A later analysis found TCR association rates differed by HLA locus, highest for DRB1 and lowest for HLA-C.

PCR employed 60 Vbeta and 13 Jbeta primers. Authors' analysis steps: Unique TCR beta chains totaled some 80 million in a later count, with around 10 million of them shared. Data came from immunoSEQ multiplex PCR; TCRdb stores just in-frame clones and leaves some out. Clonal size and the V and J genes are those of that table, whereas D and trimming came from the DNA. The sample includes about 110,000 clones, around 68% seen only once; the top ten take around 4.2%. The TCR sequence derives from a woman between 40 and 50 years old in good health and CMV-seropositive. The chain carries TRBV21-1 and TRBJ1-5; TRBD1, the D gene given by the table, was not confirmed from the DNA. TRBV21-1 is termed a pseudogene. Sequences were obtained from PBMCs. CDR3 DNA: TGTGCCAGCAGCACAGGGCTGCCCCAGCATTTT. Translation gives CASSTGLPQHF.